This T cell receptor (beta chain) was identified in a study of OX40 agonist ivuxolimab in advanced cancers. Study overall: The patients got ivuxolimab, which is an agonistic anti-OX40 (CD134) antibody. Enrollees could have had prior anti-PD-1, anti-PD-L1 or anti-CTLA-4 therapy, which approximately 38% had received. Patients with hepatocellular carcinoma, melanoma, renal cell or head and neck cancer made up the dose-escalation patients.

TCRdb's table, derived via immunoSEQ multiplex PCR, lists solely in-frame clones and lacks some. The profile shows tens of thousands of clones, 80% to 90% of them singletons. From germline, CDR1 is SGHVS and CDR2 FQNEAQ. Trimming removed 2 bases from V and 8 bases from J, with 13 bases in between. CDR3 length equals 15 residues. The sequencing here drew on CD4+ or CD8+ T cells sorted from blood, taken in a trial of the OX40 agonist ivuxolimab. This chain uses TRBV7-8 with TRBJ1-6; unclear D gene. This clonotype was obtained from an adult with an advanced solid tumor such as melanoma, head and neck, liver or kidney cancer. The CDR3: CASSLRESGDSPLHF. The CDR3 DNA sequence: TGTGCCAGCAGCTTACGGGAGTCAGGCGATTCACCCCTCCACTTT.